This T cell receptor beta chain was identified in a study of glioma-infiltrating T cells after dendritic cell vaccination. At the level of the study: Treatment, given 2003 to 2012, was autologous tumor lysate-pulsed dendritic cell vaccination. Three intradermal dendritic cell vaccine injections were given every two weeks. Study-wide findings and caveats: Survival was not directly related to TCR clonality in these patients. Longer survival after dendritic cell vaccination followed higher pretreatment TIL content.

The CDR3 loop spans 13 amino acids. Germline V gene lookup returns CDR1 SEHNR and CDR2 FQNEAQ (reference sequence). The V gene end was trimmed by 7 bases and the J gene end by 4 bases; junction bases not matched to a gene: 3. On this clone: The antigen remains unidentified.

Sequenced by immunoSEQ multiplex PCR; TCRdb stores in-frame clones only, minus some. Here the sample spans just over 95,000 clones, about 80% being singletons. The sequence derives from a human donor with glioblastoma. The material sequenced was blood, taken before dendritic cell vaccination. V usage is TRBV7-9 and J usage is TRBJ2-1; 8 bases are a match to TRBD2. This CDR3 is CASTAGVYNEQFF. CDR3 nucleotide sequence: TGTGCCAGCACAGCGGGAGTTTACAATGAGCAGTTCTTC.